The 24 T cell receptor beta chains below come from one sample, sequenced in a study of T cell repertoires in cytomegalovirus infection. TCRdb analysed the reads with MiXCR anew, one entry per CDR3 protein. Here the sample spans about 830,000 distinct CDR3 sequences, 30% to 35% being singletons. These TCRs are of unknown antigen specificity. The input for sequencing was cultured CD8+ T cells from PBMCs, taken from culture after CMV antigen stimulation. All receptors derive from a human donor in good health (CMV status not recorded). Some clones in this sample may be carry-over from other donors' samples.

This clonotype was detected a few times. The V gene is TRBV6-5, the J gene TRBJ1-5; maybe TRBD1 (5 bases). Germline V CDR1 and CDR2: MNHEY, SVGAGI. The ends were cut back, 5 bases at V and 6 bases at J, with 14 bases in the middle. The CDR3 has 14 residues. The CDR3, as DNA: TGTGCCAGCAGTACCGGGACGTCGGGTCAGCCCCAGCATTTT. Translating gives CASSTGTSGQPQHF.

This rearrangement joins TRBV2 to TRBJ2-7, with D possibly matching TRBD2 (5 bases). Germline CDR1 is SNHLY and CDR2 is FYNNEI. The CDR3 totals 12 residues. The V and J ends lost 2 bases and 4 bases respectively, with 6 bases between them. CDR3 loop: CASSERGYEQYF. The CDR3 nucleotides are TGTGCCAGCAGTGAACGGGGTTACGAGCAGTACTTC. Based on the CDR3 plus reference TRBV2 and TRBJ2-7, the full variable domain is EPEVTQTPSHQVTQMGQEVILRCVPISNHLYFYWYRQILGQKVEFLVSFYNNEISEKSEIFDDQFSVERPDGSNFTLKIRSTKLEDSAMYFCASSERGYEQYFGPGTRLTVT.

The chain carries TRBV7-8 and TRBJ2-7, with D maybe TRBD1 (6 bases). This CDR3 is 15 amino acids long. From germline, CDR1 is SGHVS and CDR2 FQNEAQ. V lost 2 bases to trimming and J lost 6 bases, with 17 bases between them. CDR3 nucleotides: TGTGCCAGCAGCTTAAGTAGGGACATCCCTGCCGAGCAGTACTTC. This encodes CASSLSRDIPAEQYF.

This clonotype turned up a few times. The J gene is TRBJ2-1, the V gene TRBV15; 9 bases are shared with TRBD1. V dropped 3 bases and J dropped 6; count of bases not matched to a gene: 6. In germline, CDR1 is LNHNV, CDR2 YYDKDF (reference sequence). The CDR3 sequence is 15 residues long. The CDR3 nucleotides are TGTGCCACCAGCAGGGACAGGGGCATCCCCAATGAGCAGTTCTTC. Translation gives CATSRDRGIPNEQFF.

This clonotype turned up a few times. This rearrangement joins TRBV27 to TRBJ2-7, with D maybe TRBD1 (6 bases). V was clipped by 5 bases and J by 4 bases, with 15 bases between them. The length of the CDR3 is 14 residues. Per germline, CDR1 MNHEY and CDR2 SMNVEV (reference sequence). CDR3 coding DNA: TGTGCCAGCAGTAGGCCAGGGGTTCCGTACGAGCAGTACTTC. This gives the protein CASSRPGVPYEQYF.

The J gene is TRBJ1-4, the V gene TRBV19; 8 bases align to TRBD1. CDR3 length: 18 amino acids. Germline V gives CDR1 LNHDA, CDR2 SQIVND (reference sequence). V lost 4 bases and J lost 2; bases outside the gene matches: 12. The CDR3: CASSTLGQGPWTNEKLFF. In DNA form, the CDR3 reads TGTGCCAGTAGTACCCTAGGACAGGGCCCTTGGACTAATGAAAAACTGTTTTTT.

This clonotype was detected ten times or more. The chain carries TRBV7-6 and TRBJ1-1, with no clear D. This CDR3 contains 16 residues. Germline assignment: CDR1 SGHVS and CDR2 FNYEAQ. Trimming shortened V by 3 bases and J by 0 bases, and 14 bases separated the two germline ends. This chain's CDR3 is CASSFRRTRMNTEAFF. The CDR3 bases are TGTGCCAGCAGCTTTCGACGGACCCGCATGAACACTGAAGCTTTCTTT. The variable domain in full, with the rest retrieved from reference TRBV7-6 and TRBJ1-1, is GAGVSQSPRYKVTKRGQDVALRCDPISGHVSLYWYRQALGQGPEFLTYFNYEAQQDKSGLPNDRFSAERPEGSISTLTIQRTEQRDSAMYRCASSFRRTRMNTEAFFGQGTRLTVV.

The V call is TRBV19, the J call TRBJ2-1; perhaps TRBD1 as D (6 bases). The CDR3 covers 16 residues. Germline loops: CDR1 LNHDA, CDR2 SQIVND (reference sequence). Trimming pared 3 bases from V and 4 bases from J, leaving 16 bases between. The CDR3, as DNA: TGTGCCAGTAGTATTTTCGGGACACCCGATTACAATGAGCAGTTCTTC. It specifies CASSIFGTPDYNEQFF. The variable domain in full, with the rest retrieved from reference TRBV19 and TRBJ2-1, is DGGITQSPKYLFRKEGQNVTLSCEQNLNHDAMYWYRQDPGQGLRLIYYSQIVNDFQKGDIAEGYSVSREKKESFPLTVTSAQKNPTAFYLCASSIFGTPDYNEQFFGPGTRLTVL.

The genes are TRBV20-1 and TRBJ1-2; no clear D. V lost 6 bases to trimming and J lost 4 bases, with 15 bases between them. This CDR3 spans 13 amino acids. The germline CDR1 and CDR2 sequences are DFQATT and SNEGSKA (reference sequence). The CDR3 DNA reads as TGCAGTGCCGACCCCCCATTTCCCTATGGCTACACCTTC. This codes for CSADPPFPYGYTF.

This clonotype showed up just a few times. This chain uses TRBV24-1 with TRBJ2-2; the D gene is possibly TRBD1 (7 bases). The germline gives CDR1 KGHDR, CDR2 SFDVKD. Trimming shortened V by 9 bases and J by 3 bases, and 19 bases separated the two germline ends. This CDR3 spans 16 amino acids. The DNA of the CDR3 is TGTGCCACCGGGGGTTCCGGCAGGGGGGACACCGGGGAGCTGTTTTTT. Translated: CATGGSGRGDTGELFF.

The chain employs TRBV12-3 or TRBV12-4 and TRBJ1-1; a possible D gene is TRBD1 (5 bases). CDR3 length: 19 residues. V gave up 4 bases and J gave up 0 bases, with 24 bases separating them. The CDR3 DNA sequence: TGTGCCAGCAGTTCCATAGCCGGGACCCAGGCTCATATGAACACTGAAGCTTTCTTT. Amino acid sequence: CASSSIAGTQAHMNTEAFF.

The chain uses TRBV10-3 and TRBJ1-1; 7 bases fit TRBD1. The CDR3 spans 14 residues. CDR1 and CDR2 (germline): ENHRY, SYGVKD. Trimming at V came to 3 bases and at J to 7 bases, leaving 8 bases not matched to a gene. The DNA for the CDR3 is TGTGCCATCAGTGACCCACAGGGGAGGGATGAAGCTTTCTTT. It translates to CAISDPQGRDEAFF.

The table lists this clonotype with a few counts. The rearrangement joins TRBV7-6 to TRBJ2-1, with 8 bases aligning to TRBD2. CDR1 and CDR2 from the germline V gene are SGHVS and FNYEAQ. V shed 5 bases, J shed 5 bases, and the junction held 11 bases outside the gene matches. This CDR3 contains 16 residues. CDR3 DNA: TGTGCCAGCAGCCAAAATTTAGCGGGGTTTAACAATGAGCAGTTCTTC. The encoded protein is CASSQNLAGFNNEQFF.

Comment on this clonotype: A much larger clone lies a single base off, so this may be a read error. This CDR3 is CASSPGRREAFF. CDR3 DNA: TGTGCCAGCAGCCCTGGACGGCGGGAAGCTTTCTTT. The chain is built from TRBV7-8 and TRBJ1-1; no definite D call. Germline V lookup: CDR1 SGHVS, CDR2 FQNEAQ. CDR3 length equals 12 residues. The V end was cut by 5 bases, the J end by 8 bases, with 12 bases between.

This clonotype was counted between two and nine times. The chain recombines TRBV25-1 with TRBJ2-5, with TRBD2 identical over 8 bases. Germline CDR1 reads MGHDK; CDR2 reads SYGVNS. This CDR3 comprises 13 residues. J gave up 5 bases and V 6 bases, and 5 bases lay outside the gene matches. DNA of the CDR3: TGTGCCAGCAGACCGCCGGGAGGGGAGACCCAGTACTTC. This codes for CASRPPGGETQYF.

This clonotype came up once. The J gene is TRBJ1-2, the V gene TRBV27, with 9 nucleotides matching TRBD1. This CDR3 has 14 residues. CDR1 MNHEY and CDR2 SMNVEV come from the germline V gene (reference sequence). Unmatched junction bases numbered 9, after V lost 6 bases and J lost 7 bases. The CDR3, as DNA: TGTGCCAGCAGAGAAACAGGGGGCATTGGTGGCTACACCTTC. This sequence encodes CASRETGGIGGYTF.

This clonotype was counted a few times. V is TRBV6-1 and J is TRBJ2-6, with D perhaps TRBD1 (5 bases). There are 15 residues in the CDR3. Trimming removed 11 bases at V and 0 bases at J, with 14 bases between. Per germline, CDR1 MNHNS and CDR2 SASEGT. The CDR3 is CAGQTVYSGANVLTF. The CDR3 region has the DNA TGTGCCGGGCAGACAGTTTACTCTGGGGCCAACGTCCTGACTTTC.

This clonotype was seen ten or more times. This chain uses TRBV5-4 with TRBJ1-1; 8 bases map to TRBD1. The V and J ends lost 6 bases and 1 base, in that order; junction bases with no gene match: 5. The CDR3 consists of 14 residues. CDR1 and CDR2 (germline): SGHNT, YYREEE (reference sequence). CDR3 protein: CASTRQGRNTEAFF. Here the CDR3 DNA reads TGTGCCAGCACCCGACAGGGGAGGAACACTGAAGCTTTCTTT.

The chain links TRBV5-5 to TRBJ2-1; D uncertain. Trimming shortened V by 0 bases and J by 9 bases, and 16 bases separated the two germline ends. The CDR3 consists of 15 residues. In germline, CDR1 is SGHKS, CDR2 YYEKEE (reference sequence). This CDR3 is CASSLEKLTTGEQFF. In nucleotides, the CDR3 is TGTGCCAGCAGCTTGGAGAAGCTAACCACGGGTGAGCAGTTCTTC.

This clonotype was counted once. V gene TRBV20-1 combines with J gene TRBJ2-5; D is perhaps TRBD1 (5 bases). The germline gives CDR1 DFQATT, CDR2 SNEGSKA (reference sequence). Trimming cost V 6 bases and J 4 bases, with 15 bases left between them. The CDR3 extends over 13 amino acids. The CDR3 is CSARPREAETQYF. As DNA, the CDR3 is TGCAGTGCAAGACCCAGGGAAGCAGAGACCCAGTACTTC.

This clonotype occurred once. The chain couples TRBV10-3 to TRBJ2-7, with D tentatively TRBD1 (6 bases). Trimming removed 0 bases at V and 0 bases at J, with 12 bases between. This CDR3 comprises 16 residues. The germline V gene encodes CDR1 ENHRY and CDR2 SYGVKD. CDR3 region: CAISESGAGSSYEQYV. CDR3 DNA: TGTGCCATCAGTGAGTCGGGGGCAGGGAGCTCCTACGAGCAGTACGTC.

This clonotype occurred a few times. The chain uses TRBV12-3 or TRBV12-4 and TRBJ2-3, with 11 bases fitting TRBD2. The CDR3 is 14 residues long. J lost 6 bases, V lost 5 bases, and 4 bases had no gene match. Here the CDR3 reads CASSASGGRDTQYF. The CDR3 DNA is TGTGCCAGCAGTGCTAGCGGGGGGAGGGATACGCAGTATTTT.

This clonotype was detected only a few times. V gene TRBV7-6 combines with J gene TRBJ2-2, with D unresolved. There are 13 residues in the CDR3. Germline values: CDR1 SGHVS, CDR2 FNYEAQ. Between the trimmed V and J ends, which lost 5 bases and 7 bases, there was a span of 11 bases. This CDR3 is CASSPTLFGELFF. CDR3 DNA sequence: TGTGCCAGCAGCCCGACACTCTTCGGGGAGCTGTTTTTT.

This clonotype was recorded once. This chain uses TRBV6-1 with TRBJ2-6; D gene uncertain. V lost 4 bases to trimming and J lost 0 bases, with 10 bases between them. The germline V gene encodes CDR1 MNHNS and CDR2 SASEGT. There are 16 residues in the CDR3. The CDR3 spells CASSAVITSGANVLTF. In nucleotides, the CDR3 is TGTGCCAGCAGTGCAGTTATTACCTCTGGGGCCAACGTCCTGACTTTC.